This entry lists 17 T cell receptor beta chains sequenced from one sample in a study of cytomegalovirus exposure and HLA in healthy donors. The PCR employed 60 Vbeta primers together with 13 Jbeta primers. TCRdb's copy holds only in-frame clones and misses some; the assay was immunoSEQ multiplex PCR. This sample has roughly 190,000 clones; 62% occur once, and the top ten carry over 2.5%. Sequencing was carried out using PBMCs. The receptor set was obtained from a man aged 35 to 55 in good health and CMV-seronegative.

This sequence joins TRBV4-2 and TRBJ2-1, with 8 bases fitting TRBD2. CDR1 is LGHNA and CDR2 is YNFKEQ in the germline V gene. The CDR3 loop spans 17 amino acids. J was trimmed by 5 bases and V by 5 bases; bases with no gene match: 14. The CDR3 sequence is CASSVSLSGTLDNEQFF. The CDR3 DNA sequence: TGTGCCAGCAGCGTCTCTCTTAGCGGGACCCTCGACAATGAGCAGTTCTTC.

The chain joins TRBV11-3 to TRBJ2-3; 8 nucleotides match TRBD2. This CDR3 has 14 residues. With V trimmed by 8 bases and J by 2 bases, 6 bases remained unmatched. CDR1 is SGHNT and CDR2 is YENEEA in the germline V gene. The CDR3 is CASGSGGNTDTQYF. The CDR3 DNA sequence: TGTGCCAGCGGTTCGGGGGGGAACACAGATACGCAGTATTTT.

The chain has TRBV25-1 and TRBJ2-1; 12 positions agree with TRBD2. Germline V lookup: CDR1 MGHDK, CDR2 SYGVNS. V lost 6 bases and J lost 8; bases outside the gene matches: 11. This CDR3 is built from 16 residues. The CDR3 protein is CASSKTSGRLSDEQFF. Here the CDR3 DNA reads TGTGCCAGCAGCAAGACTAGCGGGAGATTGTCGGATGAGCAGTTCTTC.

The sample holds a few counts of this clone. The chain uses TRBV27 and TRBJ1-1; TRBD1 matches at 11 bases. Per the germline V gene, CDR1 is MNHEY and CDR2 is SMNVEV (reference sequence). V was pared by 8 bases and J by 3 bases, with 11 bases of the junction left unmatched. This CDR3 region has 16 residues. CDR3: CASAPGQGVWDTEAFF. DNA of the CDR3: TGTGCCAGCGCTCCGGGACAGGGGGTTTGGGACACTGAAGCTTTCTTT.

V gene TRBV4-1 combines with J gene TRBJ1-4; tentative D call: TRBD1 (6 bases). This CDR3 has 15 amino acids. Germline CDR1 MGHRA, CDR2 YSYEKL. Trimming left V 5 bases short and J 8 bases short, with 18 bases between. The CDR3 sequence is CASSDSGGAGEKLFF. The CDR3 DNA follows: TGCGCCAGCAGCGATAGTGGGGGGGCCGGGGAAAAACTGTTTTTT.

This clone has only a few counts. This sequence joins TRBV5-1 and TRBJ2-1; 7 bases align to TRBD1. The CDR3 has 13 amino acids. J gave up 6 bases and V 7 bases, and 7 bases lay outside the gene matches. Germline assignment: CDR1 SGHRS and CDR2 YFSETQ. CDR3 in amino acids: CASRQGYSNEQFF. The CDR3 nucleotides are TGCGCCAGCCGACAGGGCTACAGCAATGAGCAGTTCTTC.

This sequence joins TRBV19 and TRBJ2-1; 11 bases are shared with TRBD2. The CDR3 is 16 residues long. J lost 6 bases, V lost 3 bases, and 7 bases had no gene match. Germline CDR1 reads LNHDA; CDR2 reads SQIVND (reference sequence). For the CDR3, the DNA is TGTGCCAGTAGTATTTCCGCTAGCGGGAGGTTCAATGAGCAGTTCTTC. Translation gives CASSISASGRFNEQFF.

The sample holds a few counts of this clone. The junction and the germline gene differ at one end; a read error may be behind it. The chain links TRBV7-8 to TRBJ2-7, with 10 bases aligning to TRBD2. The CDR3 sequence is 13 residues long. Germline V gives CDR1 SGHVS, CDR2 FQNEAQ. The CDR3 loop reads CASSFKREGQKNF. The CDR3 region has the DNA TGTGCCAGCAGCTTCAAGCGGGAGGGCCAAAAGAACTTC.

This clone was seen once. This chain connects TRBV19 to TRBJ1-2, with no clear D. V was trimmed by 8 bases and J by 2 bases, leaving 9 bases between them. Germline V gives CDR1 LNHDA, CDR2 SQIVND (reference sequence). This CDR3 is built from 12 residues. In DNA, the CDR3 is TGTGCCAGTCGTTGGCAGAACTATGGCTACACCTTC. This sequence encodes CASRWQNYGYTF.

The V call is TRBV11-2, the J call TRBJ2-1; 11 bases fit TRBD2. Germline loops: CDR1 SGHAT, CDR2 FQNNGV. This CDR3 contains 19 residues. Losses at the gene ends were 7 bases for V and 2 bases for J; bases not matched to a gene: 16. The CDR3 DNA is TGTGCCAGCAAAACAGGGACTAGCGGCCCGCTCAGCCCCTACAATGAGCAGTTCTTC. Translating gives CASKTGTSGPLSPYNEQFF.

This chain connects TRBV27 to TRBJ2-1, with 8 positions matching TRBD1. Trimming took 7 bases from V and 0 from J; bases not matched to a gene: 5. The CDR3 runs 15 residues. Germline V gene sequence: CDR1 MNHEY, CDR2 SMNVEV (reference sequence). CDR3 loop: CASKTGGSSYNEQFF. The DNA of the CDR3 is TGTGCCAGCAAAACAGGGGGGAGCTCCTACAATGAGCAGTTCTTC.

The V and J genes are TRBV15 and TRBJ1-5; 7 bases line up with TRBD1. CDR1 and CDR2 from the germline V gene are LNHNV and YYDKDF (reference sequence). V dropped 0 bases and J dropped 2; count of bases not matched to a gene: 10. CDR3 length: 18 amino acids. CDR3 DNA sequence: TGTGCCACCAGCAGAGATTTTGGGCAGGGGGTTGGCAATCAGCCCCAGCATTTT. Protein sequence: CATSRDFGQGVGNQPQHF.

The chain recombines TRBV4-1 with TRBJ1-1; 7 bases fit TRBD1. The CDR3 runs to 13 residues. Germline V gene data show CDR1 as MGHRA and CDR2 as YSYEKL. V gave up 8 bases and J gave up 2 bases; unmatched junction bases: 5. CDR3 amino acids: CASLGQLNTEAFF. The CDR3 DNA follows: TGCGCCAGCTTGGGACAGTTAAACACTGAAGCTTTCTTT.

This clone was observed a single time. V is TRBV7-9 and J is TRBJ1-3, with 10 bases that match TRBD1. Germline CDR1 and CDR2: SEHNR and FQNEAQ (reference sequence). The CDR3 covers 14 residues. Losses at the gene ends were 5 bases for V and 5 bases for J; bases not matched to a gene: 3. The CDR3 sequence is CASSRQGARNTIYF. CDR3 in DNA: TGTGCCAGCAGCCGACAGGGGGCTAGAAACACCATATATTTT.

The chain uses TRBV6-1 and TRBJ1-2; 10 bases map to TRBD1. This CDR3 has 15 amino acids. V was pared by 0 bases and J by 4 bases, with 2 bases of the junction left unmatched. Per germline, CDR1 MNHNS and CDR2 SASEGT. The DNA of the CDR3 is TGTGCCAGCAGTGAAGCCCGGACAGGGGGCTATGGCTACACCTTC. As protein: CASSEARTGGYGYTF.

This clone has just a few counts. This chain joins TRBV15 and TRBJ2-1, with 8 positions matching TRBD1. The CDR3 consists of 16 residues. Germline assignment: CDR1 LNHNV and CDR2 YYDKDF (reference sequence). V lost 4 bases to trimming and J lost 2 bases; unmatched junction nucleotides: 7. The CDR3 DNA reads as TGTGCCACCAGCACCTCAGACAGGGGAACCTACAATGAGCAGTTCTTC. This translates into CATSTSDRGTYNEQFF.

CDR3 sequence reads: CASSLGGYDEQFF. The CDR3 region has the DNA TGTGCCAGCAGCTTGGGAGGATATGATGAGCAGTTCTTC. The chain recombines TRBV5-4 with TRBJ2-1; the D is unclear. The CDR3 loop spans 13 amino acids. In germline, CDR1 is SGHNT, CDR2 YYREEE (reference sequence). Between the trimmed V and J ends, which lost 0 bases and 8 bases, there was a span of 9 bases. The full variable domain, its missing parts supplied by reference TRBV5-4 and TRBJ2-1, is ETGVTQSPTHLIKTRGQQVTLRCSSQSGHNTVSWYQQALGQGPQFIFQYYREEENGRGNFPPRFSGLQFPNYSSELNVNALELDDSALYLCASSLGGYDEQFFGPGTRLTVL.